The 14 T cell receptor beta chains below all came from one sample that was sequenced in a study of blood T cell repertoires in COVID-19. Profiling relied on immunoSEQ multiplex PCR, and the TCRdb table lists in-frame clones only, not all of them. The top ten hold around 1.7% of the sample, which has around 280,000 clones, 85% to 90% seen once. The sample taken for sequencing was PBMCs or T cells enriched from blood (not recorded which). These receptors all come from a woman aged 18-35 years with acute COVID-19.

This chain connects TRBV28 to TRBJ1-4; 8 bases are shared with TRBD1. Germline-derived CDR1 and CDR2 are MDHEN and SYDVKM. There are 15 residues in the CDR3. Germline trimming cut 3 bases from V and 5 bases from J; bases unmatched to any gene: 5. CDR3 DNA sequence: TGTGCCAGCAGTTTTCAGGGGGCGGCAAATGAAAAACTGTTTTTT. This translates into CASSFQGAANEKLFF.

CDR3 sequence reads: CASSEALWVAGVSYEQYF. CDR3 DNA: TGTGCCAGCAGTGAAGCTCTCTGGGTAGCGGGAGTGTCCTACGAGCAGTACTTC. V gene TRBV6-1 combines with J gene TRBJ2-7; 9 bases are shared with TRBD2. Germline CDR1 reads MNHNS; CDR2 reads SASEGT. CDR3 length equals 18 residues. V lost 0 bases and J lost 1; bases outside the gene matches: 10.

The chain combines TRBV4-2 with TRBJ2-7, with 8 bases fitting TRBD2. Germline V lookup: CDR1 LGHNA, CDR2 YNFKEQ. The V segment lost 1 base and the J segment 1 base; nucleotides outside the gene matches: 6. The CDR3 totals 16 residues. The DNA of the CDR3 is TGTGCCAGCAGCCAAGTAATAACTAGCGGATCCTACGAGCAGTACTTC. It specifies CASSQVITSGSYEQYF.

The chain employs TRBV19 and TRBJ1-2, with D perhaps matching TRBD1 (5 bases). V shed 10 bases and J shed 1 base, with 22 bases lying between them. Germline loops: CDR1 LNHDA, CDR2 SQIVND (reference sequence). The CDR3 has 16 residues. The CDR3 DNA reads as TGTGCCACTCCGACGGACCCTACAAGGGGTAACTATGGCTACACCTTC. Translating gives CATPTDPTRGNYGYTF. Based on the CDR3 plus reference TRBV19 and TRBJ1-2, the full variable domain is DGGITQSPKYLFRKEGQNVTLSCEQNLNHDAMYWYRQDPGQGLRLIYYSQIVNDFQKGDIAEGYSVSREKKESFPLTVTSAQKNPTAFYLCATPTDPTRGNYGYTFGSGTRLTVV.

V and J are TRBV12-5 and TRBJ1-4; 8 nucleotides line up with TRBD1. Germline V lookup: CDR1 LGHNT, CDR2 FRNRAP. V dropped 6 bases and J dropped 8; count of bases not matched to a gene: 8. The CDR3 spans 14 residues. The CDR3 protein is CASGSGQGWEKLFF. The CDR3 bases are TGTGCTAGTGGCTCCGGACAGGGATGGGAAAAACTGTTTTTT.

The chain couples TRBV24-1 to TRBJ2-7; D gene uncertain. Trimming took off 2 bases at V and 6 bases at J, with 7 bases between the two ends. Germline V gene sequence: CDR1 KGHDR, CDR2 SFDVKD. CDR3 length: 12 amino acids. In nucleotides, the CDR3 is TGTGCCACCAGTGATTCACCAGGCGAGCAGTACTTC. It yields the protein CATSDSPGEQYF.

This clone was counted only a few times. The rearrangement joins TRBV18 to TRBJ1-3, with D possibly being TRBD1 (6 bases). The germline V gene has CDR1 KGHSH and CDR2 LQKENI. Trimming removed 3 bases at V and 0 bases at J, with 15 bases between. The CDR3 spans 17 residues. The CDR3 region is CASSPRLTGSSGNTIYF. The CDR3 bases are TGTGCCAGCTCACCCCGGCTAACAGGGAGCTCTGGAAACACCATATATTTT.

The J gene is TRBJ2-1, the V gene TRBV6-4, with 10 bases aligning to TRBD1. V shed 6 bases and J 4 bases; nucleotides not matched to a gene: 3. Germline V lookup: CDR1 MRHNA, CDR2 SNTAGT. There are 14 residues in the CDR3. The CDR3 loop reads CASSRTGGYNEQFF. The CDR3 DNA sequence: TGTGCCAGCAGCAGGACAGGGGGATACAATGAGCAGTTCTTC.

The chain uses TRBV3-1 (or the pseudogene TRBV3-2) and TRBJ2-1, with TRBD2 matching over 15 bases. There are 17 residues in the CDR3. CDR1 LGHDT and CDR2 YNNKEL come from the germline V gene (reference sequence). The trim removed 4 bases at V and 3 bases at J, leaving 4 bases unmatched. This chain's CDR3 is CASSRGLAGGNYNEQFF. CDR3 nucleotides: TGTGCCAGCAGCCGGGGACTAGCGGGAGGTAACTACAATGAGCAGTTCTTC.

The chain combines TRBV28 with TRBJ1-5; unclear D gene. This CDR3 is 15 amino acids long. Trimming pared 2 bases from V and 2 bases from J, leaving 10 bases between. Germline V gene sequence: CDR1 MDHEN, CDR2 SYDVKM. CDR3 DNA: TGTGCCAGCAGTTTAAGTCCGCGGGGCAATCAGCCCCAGCATTTT. Protein product: CASSLSPRGNQPQHF.

The rearrangement joins TRBV30 to TRBJ2-7; the match to TRBD2 covers 10 bases. V lost 1 base to trimming and J lost 0 bases; unmatched junction nucleotides: 3. Germline V lookup: CDR1 GTSNPN, CDR2 SVGIG (reference sequence). The CDR3 is 15 residues long. CDR3 residues: CAWSGGLAVSYEQYF. The DNA of the CDR3 is TGTGCCTGGAGTGGCGGACTAGCGGTCTCCTACGAGCAGTACTTC.

The chain has TRBV27 and TRBJ2-3; 14 positions match TRBD2. The ends lost 5 bases at V and 4 bases at J; junction bases unmatched: 8. This CDR3 is built from 17 residues. Germline assignment: CDR1 MNHEY and CDR2 SMNVEV (reference sequence). The CDR3 loop is CASSPTSGRAVPDTQYF. The CDR3 region has the DNA TGTGCCAGCAGTCCGACTAGCGGGAGGGCCGTCCCAGATACGCAGTATTTT.

This chain joins TRBV3-1 (or the pseudogene TRBV3-2) and TRBJ1-2; tentative D call: TRBD1 (5 bases). Trimming shortened V by 3 bases and J by 8 bases, and 25 bases separated the two germline ends. CDR1 is LGHDT and CDR2 is YNNKEL in the germline V gene (reference sequence). There are 17 residues in the CDR3. This CDR3 reads CASSQWEVNQGRWGYTF. The DNA for the CDR3 is TGTGCCAGCAGCCAGTGGGAGGTGAATCAGGGAAGGTGGGGCTACACCTTC.

The DNA of the CDR3 is TGTGCCAGCAGTTTGGAAGCTAGCGGGAGGATTGTGACCCAGTACTTC. Amino acids: CASSLEASGRIVTQYF. The chain has TRBV27 and TRBJ2-5; 11 bases fit TRBD2. CDR3 length equals 16 residues. The germline V gene encodes CDR1 MNHEY and CDR2 SMNVEV (reference sequence). Losses at the gene ends were 3 bases for V and 7 bases for J; bases not matched to a gene: 10.